This T cell receptor (beta chain) was captured by sequencing in a study of human T cells and chemical hapten exposure. The overall study: 0.01% DPC was applied to the upper back in patch tests, which were read at 6 days.

Stated time point: pre-sensitization, week 0. Indicated treatment: therapeutic diphenylcyclopropenone sensitization with weekly scalp DPC. The table lists this clonotype with a few counts. Via MiXCR, TCRdb re-called the RACE reads, giving one row per CDR3 protein. The top ten clones hold 3.1% of a sample with around 100,000 distinct CDR3 sequences, less than 14% of them seen once. This CDR3 is built from 17 residues. Trimming at V came to 5 bases and at J to 5 bases, leaving 14 bases not matched to a gene. The germline V gene has CDR1 SGHVS and CDR2 FQNEAQ. The TCR originated in a woman aged 55-69 years with alopecia areata. Some clones in this sample may be carry-over from other donors' samples. The J gene is TRBJ2-5, the V gene TRBV7-8, with TRBD1 identical over 10 bases. Material: whole blood, obtained in connection with sensitization to the hapten diphenylcyclopropenone (DPC). The CDR3 bases are TGTGCCAGCAGCCGAAGCGGGACAGGGGTTTTTCGGGAGACCCAGTACTTC. Residues: CASSRSGTGVFRETQYF.